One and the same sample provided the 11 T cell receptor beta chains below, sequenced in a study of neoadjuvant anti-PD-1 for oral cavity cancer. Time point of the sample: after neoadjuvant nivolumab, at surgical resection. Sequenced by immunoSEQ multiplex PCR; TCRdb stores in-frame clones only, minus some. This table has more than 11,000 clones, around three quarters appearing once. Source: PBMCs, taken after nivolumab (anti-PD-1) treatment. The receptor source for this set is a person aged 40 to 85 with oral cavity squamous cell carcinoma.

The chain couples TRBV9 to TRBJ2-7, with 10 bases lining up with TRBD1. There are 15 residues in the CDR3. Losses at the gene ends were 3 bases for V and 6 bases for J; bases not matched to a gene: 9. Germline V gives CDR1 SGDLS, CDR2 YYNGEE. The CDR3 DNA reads TGTGCCAGCAGCGCGGACAGGGGGTTCCCCTCCGAGCAGTACTTC. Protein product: CASSADRGFPSEQYF.

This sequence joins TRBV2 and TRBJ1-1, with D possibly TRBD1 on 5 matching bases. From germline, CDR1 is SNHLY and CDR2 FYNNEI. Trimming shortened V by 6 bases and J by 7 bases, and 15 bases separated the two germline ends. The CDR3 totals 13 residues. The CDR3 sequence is CASRITLGGEAFF. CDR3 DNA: TGTGCCAGCAGGATTACACTGGGGGGTGAAGCTTTCTTT.

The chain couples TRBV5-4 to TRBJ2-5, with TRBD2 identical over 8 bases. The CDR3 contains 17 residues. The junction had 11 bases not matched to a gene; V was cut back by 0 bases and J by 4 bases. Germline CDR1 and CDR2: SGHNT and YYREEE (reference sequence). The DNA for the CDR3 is TGTGCCAGCAGCTTGGTTGGTAGCGGGATTGGGGGAGAGACCCAGTACTTC. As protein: CASSLVGSGIGGETQYF.

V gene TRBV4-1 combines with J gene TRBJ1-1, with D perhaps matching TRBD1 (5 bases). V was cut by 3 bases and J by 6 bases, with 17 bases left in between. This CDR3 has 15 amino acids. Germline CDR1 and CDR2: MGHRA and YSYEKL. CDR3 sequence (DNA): TGCGCCAGCAGCCATCCATCGGGACGAACGGCTGAAGCTTTCTTT. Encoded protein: CASSHPSGRTAEAFF.

The CDR3 coding sequence is TGTGCCAGCAGCGTAGATAGCAGTTTGGTGGGACAGGGGGTTTTTGGCTACACCTTC. This sequence encodes CASSVDSSLVGQGVFGYTF. The chain employs TRBV9 and TRBJ1-2; 11 bases match TRBD1. V trimming: 0 bases; J trimming: 7 bases; junction bases outside the gene matches: 17. The CDR3 extends over 19 amino acids. The germline V gene has CDR1 SGDLS and CDR2 YYNGEE. The full variable domain, completed using reference TRBV9 and TRBJ1-2, is DSGVTQTPKHLITATGQRVTLRCSPRSGDLSVYWYQQSLDQGLQFLIQYYNGEERAKGNILERFSAQQFPDLHSELNLSSLELGDSALYFCASSVDSSLVGQGVFGYTFGSGTRLTVV.

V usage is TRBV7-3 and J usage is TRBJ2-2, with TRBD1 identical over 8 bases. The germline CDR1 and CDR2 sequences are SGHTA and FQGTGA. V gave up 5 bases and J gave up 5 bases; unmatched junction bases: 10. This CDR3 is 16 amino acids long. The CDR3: CASSLRTGRGTGELFF. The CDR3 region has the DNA TGTGCCAGCAGCCTTCGGACAGGGCGAGGTACCGGGGAGCTGTTTTTT.

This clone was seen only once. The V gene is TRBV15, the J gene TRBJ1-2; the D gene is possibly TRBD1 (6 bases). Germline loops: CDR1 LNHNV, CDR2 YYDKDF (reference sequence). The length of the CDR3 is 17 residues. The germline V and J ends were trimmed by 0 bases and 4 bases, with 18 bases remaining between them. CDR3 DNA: TGTGCCACCAGCAGAGATCCGGGGGCCGCGACCTTCTATGGCTACACCTTC. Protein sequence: CATSRDPGAATFYGYTF. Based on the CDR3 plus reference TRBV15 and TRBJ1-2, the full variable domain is DAMVIQNPRYQVTQFGKPVTLSCSQTLNHNVMYWYQQKSSQAPKLLFHYYDKDFNNEADTPDNFQSRRPNTSFCFLDIRSPGLGDTAMYLCATSRDPGAATFYGYTFGSGTRLTVV.

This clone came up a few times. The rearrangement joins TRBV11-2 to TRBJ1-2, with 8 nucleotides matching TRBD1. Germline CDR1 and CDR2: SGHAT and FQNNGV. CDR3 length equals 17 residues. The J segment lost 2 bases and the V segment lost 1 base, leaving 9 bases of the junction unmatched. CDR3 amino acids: CASSLAGGGLWNYGYTF. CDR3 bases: TGTGCCAGCAGCTTAGCAGGGGGCGGTTTATGGAACTATGGCTACACCTTC.

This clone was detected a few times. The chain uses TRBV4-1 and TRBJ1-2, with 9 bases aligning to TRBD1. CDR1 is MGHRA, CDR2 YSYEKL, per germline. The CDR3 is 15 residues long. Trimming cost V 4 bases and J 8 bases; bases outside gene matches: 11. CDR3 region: CASSPPYRTGEGYTF. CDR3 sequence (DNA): TGCGCCAGCAGCCCGCCTTACAGGACAGGGGAGGGCTACACCTTC.

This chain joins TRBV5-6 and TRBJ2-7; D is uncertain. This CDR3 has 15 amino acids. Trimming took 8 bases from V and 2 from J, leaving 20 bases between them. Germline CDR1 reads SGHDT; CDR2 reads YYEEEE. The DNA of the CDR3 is TGTGCCAGTCTACAAGCACGGCGAATTGCCTACGAGCAGTACTTC. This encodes CASLQARRIAYEQYF.

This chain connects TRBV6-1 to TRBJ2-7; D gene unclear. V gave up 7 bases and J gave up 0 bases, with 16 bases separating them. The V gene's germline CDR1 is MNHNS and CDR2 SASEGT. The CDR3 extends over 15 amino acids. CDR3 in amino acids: CASTFYTDPSYEQYF. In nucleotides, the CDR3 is TGTGCCAGCACCTTTTACACAGACCCCTCCTACGAGCAGTACTTC.